This T cell receptor beta chain was identified during a study of blood T cell repertoires in COVID-19. The wider study: Whether acute or convalescent, the COVID-19 samples came from the United States, Italy and Spain.

Enrolled through a virtual design, the participants were between roughly 18 and 100 years of age and came from 24 US areas. Each exposed participant met a COVID-19 case in the 2 weeks preceding study entry. The CDR3 has 16 amino acids. V was clipped by 6 bases and J by 5 bases, with 19 bases between them. Germline-derived CDR1 and CDR2 are MNHEY and SMNVEV (reference sequence). Per the original data handling: Estimates of nucleated cell counts were drawn from the amplification of reference gene primers. Sequencing used immunoSEQ multiplex PCR; TCRdb keeps in-frame clones, though not all of them. V and J calls and clone size are those listed in that table; D and trimming were worked out from the DNA. The sample carries approximately 380,000 clones, roughly 90% recorded once.

The origin of this receptor is a woman in her thirties or forties who had been exposed to COVID-19. The chain is built from TRBV27 and TRBJ1-4; D is uncertain. The sample was PBMCs or T cells enriched from blood (not recorded which). The CDR3 region is CASSPYDPTNNEKLFF. CDR3 bases: TGTGCCAGCAGCCCCTACGATCCCACTAACAATGAAAAACTGTTTTTT.